A single sample is the source of the 3 T cell receptor beta chains below, sequenced in a study of shared clonotypes between healthy human individuals. Method: immunoSEQ multiplex PCR; TCRdb's copy keeps in-frame clones and lacks some. Of approximately 940,000 clones listed, over 60% are singletons. The sample was memory CD4+ T cells sorted from blood. Described subset: CD45RA-negative fraction. The receptors shown here come from a man between 18 and 35 years old in good health.

The chain uses TRBV18 and TRBJ1-3; D is ambiguous. The V gene's germline CDR1 is KGHSH and CDR2 LQKENI. Trimming took off 2 bases at V and 2 bases at J, with 7 bases between the two ends. This CDR3 contains 14 residues. The CDR3 here is CASSPGPPGNTIYF. CDR3 sequence (DNA): TGTGCCAGCTCACCAGGGCCCCCTGGAAACACCATATATTTT.

The chain links TRBV7-6 to TRBJ2-2, with 9 bases fitting TRBD1. Looked up from germline, CDR1 is SGHVS and CDR2 is FNYEAQ. With V trimmed by 1 base and J by 5 bases, 5 bases remained unmatched. The CDR3 is made up of 16 amino acids. Here the CDR3 DNA reads TGTGCCAGCAGCTTAGTACAGGGGGCTTATACCGGGGAGCTGTTTTTT. It encodes CASSLVQGAYTGELFF. Based on the CDR3 plus reference TRBV7-6 and TRBJ2-2, the full variable domain is GAGVSQSPRYKVTKRGQDVALRCDPISGHVSLYWYRQALGQGPEFLTYFNYEAQQDKSGLPNDRFSAERPEGSISTLTIQRTEQRDSAMYRCASSLVQGAYTGELFFGEGSRLTVL.

This clone was seen a handful of times. The genes are TRBV12-5 and TRBJ2-3; possible D gene TRBD2, 6 bases. Per the germline V gene, CDR1 is LGHNT and CDR2 is FRNRAP. The CDR3 has 15 residues. V was trimmed by 6 bases and J by 0 bases, leaving 13 bases between them. CDR3 sequence reads: CASGPGGFSTDTQYF. In nucleotides, the CDR3 is TGTGCTAGTGGACCTGGAGGGTTTAGCACAGATACGCAGTATTTT.